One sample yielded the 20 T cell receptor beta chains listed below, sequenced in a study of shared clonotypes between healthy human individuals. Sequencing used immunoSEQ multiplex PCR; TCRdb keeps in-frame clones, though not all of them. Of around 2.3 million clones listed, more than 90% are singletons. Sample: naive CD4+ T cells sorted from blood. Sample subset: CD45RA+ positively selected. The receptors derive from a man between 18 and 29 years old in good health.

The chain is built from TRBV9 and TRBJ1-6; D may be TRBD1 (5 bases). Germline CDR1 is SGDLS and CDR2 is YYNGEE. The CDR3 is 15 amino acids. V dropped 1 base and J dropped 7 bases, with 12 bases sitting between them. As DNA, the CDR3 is TGTGCCAGCAGCGTAAAAGGGGAGGTCAATTCACCCCTCCACTTT. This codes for CASSVKGEVNSPLHF.

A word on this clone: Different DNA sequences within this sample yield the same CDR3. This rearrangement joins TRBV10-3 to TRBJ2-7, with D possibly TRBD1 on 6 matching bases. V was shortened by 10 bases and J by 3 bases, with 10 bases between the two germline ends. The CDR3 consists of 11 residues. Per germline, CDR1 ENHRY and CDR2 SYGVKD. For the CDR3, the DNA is TGTGCCACCCAGGGGTTCTACGAGCAGTACTTC. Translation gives CATQGFYEQYF.

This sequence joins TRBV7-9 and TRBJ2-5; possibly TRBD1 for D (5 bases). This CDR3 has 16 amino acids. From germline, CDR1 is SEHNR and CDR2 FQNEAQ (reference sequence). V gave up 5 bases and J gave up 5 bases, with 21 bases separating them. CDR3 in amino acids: CASSPSLGRQGETQYF. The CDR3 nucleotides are TGTGCCAGCAGCCCCTCTCTCGGCCGGCAGGGCGAGACCCAGTACTTC.

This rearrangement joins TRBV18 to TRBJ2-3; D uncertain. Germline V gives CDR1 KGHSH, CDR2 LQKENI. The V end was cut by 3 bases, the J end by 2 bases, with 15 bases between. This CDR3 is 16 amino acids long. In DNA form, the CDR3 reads TGTGCCAGCTCACCCCTAGATTCCCCTTACACAGATACGCAGTATTTT. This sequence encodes CASSPLDSPYTDTQYF.

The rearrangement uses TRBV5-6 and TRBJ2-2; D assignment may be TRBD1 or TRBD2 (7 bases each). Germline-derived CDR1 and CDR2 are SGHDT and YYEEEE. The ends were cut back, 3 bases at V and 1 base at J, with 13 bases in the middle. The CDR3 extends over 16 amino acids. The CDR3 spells CASSSTGRGNTGELFF. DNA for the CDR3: TGTGCCAGCAGCTCGACAGGGAGGGGGAACACCGGGGAGCTGTTTTTT.

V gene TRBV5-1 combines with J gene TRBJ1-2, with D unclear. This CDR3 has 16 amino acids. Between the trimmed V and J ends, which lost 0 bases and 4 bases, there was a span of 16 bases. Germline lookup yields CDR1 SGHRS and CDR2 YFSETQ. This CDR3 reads CASSLAVAGQLYGYTF. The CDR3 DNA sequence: TGCGCCAGCAGCTTGGCCGTGGCGGGCCAGCTCTATGGCTACACCTTC.

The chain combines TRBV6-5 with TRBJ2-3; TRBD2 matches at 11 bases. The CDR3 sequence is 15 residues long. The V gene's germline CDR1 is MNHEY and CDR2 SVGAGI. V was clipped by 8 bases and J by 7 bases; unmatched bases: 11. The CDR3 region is CASGGRLAGSNTQYF. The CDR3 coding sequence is TGTGCCAGCGGCGGTCGACTAGCGGGAAGTAATACGCAGTATTTT.

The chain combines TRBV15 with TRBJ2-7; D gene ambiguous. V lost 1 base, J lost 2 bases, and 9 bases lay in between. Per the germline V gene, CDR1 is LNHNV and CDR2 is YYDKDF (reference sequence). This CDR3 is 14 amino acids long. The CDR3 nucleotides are TGTGCCACCAGCAGAGCCCGTCCGGCCTACGAGCAGTACTTC. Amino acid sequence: CATSRARPAYEQYF.

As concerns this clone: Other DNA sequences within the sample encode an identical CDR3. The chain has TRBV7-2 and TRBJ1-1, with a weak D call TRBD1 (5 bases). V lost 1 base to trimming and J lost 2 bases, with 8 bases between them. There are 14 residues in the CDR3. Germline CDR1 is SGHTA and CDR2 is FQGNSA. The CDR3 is CASSLGGENTEAFF. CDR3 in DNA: TGTGCCAGCAGCTTAGGGGGGGAAAACACTGAAGCTTTCTTT.

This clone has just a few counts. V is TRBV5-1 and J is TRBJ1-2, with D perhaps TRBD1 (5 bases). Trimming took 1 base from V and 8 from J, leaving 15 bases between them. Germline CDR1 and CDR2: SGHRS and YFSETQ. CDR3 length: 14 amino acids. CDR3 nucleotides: TGCGCCAGCAGCTTGCTATCTCAGGGAGGAGGCTACACCTTC. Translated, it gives CASSLLSQGGGYTF.

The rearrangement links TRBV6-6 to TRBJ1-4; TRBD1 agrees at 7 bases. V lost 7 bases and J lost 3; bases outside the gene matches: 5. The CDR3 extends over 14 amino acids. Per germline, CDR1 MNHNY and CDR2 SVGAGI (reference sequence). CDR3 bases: TGTGCCAGCAACCGCGGGACAGCTAATGAAAAACTGTTTTTT. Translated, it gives CASNRGTANEKLFF.

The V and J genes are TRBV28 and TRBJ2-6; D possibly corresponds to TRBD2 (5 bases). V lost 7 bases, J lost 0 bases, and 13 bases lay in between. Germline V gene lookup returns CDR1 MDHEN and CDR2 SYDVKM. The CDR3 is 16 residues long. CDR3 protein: CASKTLASSGANVLTF. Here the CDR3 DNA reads TGTGCCAGCAAAACCCTAGCCAGCTCTGGGGCCAACGTCCTGACTTTC.

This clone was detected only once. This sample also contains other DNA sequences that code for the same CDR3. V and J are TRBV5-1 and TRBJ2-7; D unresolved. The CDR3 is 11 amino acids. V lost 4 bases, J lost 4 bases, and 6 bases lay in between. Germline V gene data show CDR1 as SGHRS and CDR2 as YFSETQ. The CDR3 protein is CASSREYEQYF. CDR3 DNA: TGCGCCAGCAGCCGAGAGTACGAGCAGTACTTC.

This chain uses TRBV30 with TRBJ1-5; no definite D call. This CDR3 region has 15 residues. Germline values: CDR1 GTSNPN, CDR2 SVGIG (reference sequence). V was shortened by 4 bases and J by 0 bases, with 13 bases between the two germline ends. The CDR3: CAWTQTRASNQPQHF. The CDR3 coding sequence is TGTGCCTGGACCCAAACAAGAGCTAGCAATCAGCCCCAGCATTTT.

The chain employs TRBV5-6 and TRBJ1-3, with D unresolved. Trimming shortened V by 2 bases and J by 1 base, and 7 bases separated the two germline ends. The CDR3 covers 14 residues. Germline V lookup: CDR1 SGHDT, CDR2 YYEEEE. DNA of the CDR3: TGTGCCAGCAGCTTTTACGCTTCTGGAAACACCATATATTTT. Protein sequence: CASSFYASGNTIYF.

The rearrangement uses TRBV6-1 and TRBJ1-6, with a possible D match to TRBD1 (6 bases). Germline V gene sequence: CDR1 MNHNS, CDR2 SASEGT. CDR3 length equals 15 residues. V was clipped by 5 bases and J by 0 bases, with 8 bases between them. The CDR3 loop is CASSTGYSYNSPLHF. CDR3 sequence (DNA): TGTGCCAGCAGTACAGGGTACTCCTATAATTCACCCCTCCACTTT.

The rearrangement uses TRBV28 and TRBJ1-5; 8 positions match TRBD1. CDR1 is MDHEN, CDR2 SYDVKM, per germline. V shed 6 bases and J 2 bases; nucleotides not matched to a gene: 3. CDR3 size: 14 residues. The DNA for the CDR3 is TGTGCCAGCAGCTGGGGACAGGGCAATCAGCCCCAGCATTTT. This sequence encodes CASSWGQGNQPQHF.

The CDR3 DNA sequence: TGTGCCAGCACGAGGGAAGAAGGTTTGAACACTGAAGCTTTCTTT. Translated, it gives CASTREEGLNTEAFF. The chain recombines TRBV28 with TRBJ1-1, with D unresolved. The CDR3 extends over 15 amino acids. V was pared by 7 bases and J by 0 bases, with 15 bases between. The germline gives CDR1 MDHEN, CDR2 SYDVKM. The variable domain in full, with the rest retrieved from reference TRBV28 and TRBJ1-1, is DVKVTQSSRYLVKRTGEKVFLECVQDMDHENMFWYRQDPGLGLRLIYFSYDVKMKEKGDIPEGYSVSREKKERFSLILESASTNQTSMYLCASTREEGLNTEAFFGQGTRLTVV.

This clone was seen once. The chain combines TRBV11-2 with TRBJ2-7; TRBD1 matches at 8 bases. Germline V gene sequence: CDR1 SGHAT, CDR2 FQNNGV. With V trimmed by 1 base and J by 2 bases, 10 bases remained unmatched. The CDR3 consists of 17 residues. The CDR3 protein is CASSLGIKTGAPYEQYF. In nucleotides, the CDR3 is TGTGCCAGCAGCTTAGGTATTAAGACAGGGGCCCCCTACGAGCAGTACTTC.

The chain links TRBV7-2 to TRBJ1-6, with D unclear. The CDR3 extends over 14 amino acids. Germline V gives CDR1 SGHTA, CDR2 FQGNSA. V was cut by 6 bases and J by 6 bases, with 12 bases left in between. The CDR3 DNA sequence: TGTGCCAGCAGAATAGGACTGATTAATTCACCCCTCCACTTT. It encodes CASRIGLINSPLHF.